Sequencing of this TCR beta chain was carried out in a study of OX40 agonist ivuxolimab in advanced cancers. Whole-study context: Intravenous ivuxolimab at 0.01 to 10 mg/kg was given to patients every 2 weeks. At 65% to 90% male, the cohort had a mean age of around 56 years, ranging from roughly 20 to 80.

Assay used: immunoSEQ multiplex PCR; TCRdb lists only in-frame clones, some missing. This table has more than 55,000 clones, 89% appearing once. Any history of autoimmune disease or systemic immunosuppression disqualified patients. General study points: Some patients without response likewise showed low normalized clonal expansion.

CDR3 length equals 13 residues. Germline-derived CDR1 and CDR2 are MDHEN and SYDVKM. Trimming took 8 bases from V and 5 from J, leaving 16 bases between them. Details on this clone: What it binds is not known.

This material consisted of CD4+ or CD8+ T cells sorted from blood, taken in a trial of the OX40 agonist ivuxolimab. This receptor was taken from an adult with an advanced solid tumor such as melanoma, head and neck, liver or kidney cancer. The V call is TRBV28, the J call TRBJ2-7; tentatively, D is TRBD1 or TRBD2 (6 bases each). The CDR3 loop reads CASEGGSNDEQYF. As DNA, the CDR3 is TGTGCCAGCGAGGGGGGCAGTAACGACGAGCAGTACTTC. Using reference TRBV28 and TRBJ2-7 for the parts outside the CDR3, the full variable domain is DVKVTQSSRYLVKRTGEKVFLECVQDMDHENMFWYRQDPGLGLRLIYFSYDVKMKEKGDIPEGYSVSREKKERFSLILESASTNQTSMYLCASEGGSNDEQYFGPGTRLTVT.